Below, one T cell receptor (beta chain) is given with its context. Assignment of participants to cohorts was predicated upon participant-reported clinical history. This sample was taken from a study of blood T cell repertoires in COVID-19. At the level of the study: Samples of COVID-19 (acute and convalescent) were obtained from the United States, Italy and Spain.

Source study methods: Amplification from reference gene primers served as the basis for estimated nucleated cell counts. Method: immunoSEQ multiplex PCR; TCRdb's copy keeps in-frame clones and lacks some. For V, J and clone size, that table is used; D and trimming come from the DNA. The table includes around 450,000 clones, 87% detected once. Germline V CDR1 and CDR2: ENHRY, SYGVKD. The length of the CDR3 is 14 residues. V was clipped by 2 bases and J by 0 bases, with 7 bases between them. The receptor comes from a woman in her late teens or twenties with acute COVID-19. V usage is TRBV10-3 and J usage is TRBJ1-1; D call uncertain. The sequencing input was PBMCs or T cells enriched from blood (not recorded which). This CDR3 reads CAISEQAMNTEAFF. The CDR3 region has the DNA TGTGCCATCAGTGAGCAGGCTATGAACACTGAAGCTTTCTTT.